Following are 14 T cell receptor beta chains from one sample sequenced in a study of T cells in tuberculosis. Profiling relied on immunoSEQ multiplex PCR, and the TCRdb table lists in-frame clones only, not all of them. The table has some 30,000 clones, around 88% seen once. Time point reported: new active TB diagnosis, blood taken before or within 7 days of starting treatment. The sequences come from PBMCs, collected at tuberculosis diagnosis. The receptors come from an adult with tuberculosis.

The chain uses TRBV27 and TRBJ2-2; 7 bases line up with TRBD2. Trimming cost V 3 bases and J 0 bases; bases outside gene matches: 16. From germline, CDR1 is MNHEY and CDR2 SMNVEV (reference sequence). This CDR3 region has 20 residues. The CDR3 bases are TGTGCCAGCAGTTTTTTGTCTCAAACTTCGGGGGGTTCGAACACCGGGGAGCTGTTTTTT. It yields the protein CASSFLSQTSGGSNTGELFF.

This clone has a handful of counts. The chain joins TRBV5-1 to TRBJ2-2, with TRBD1 matching 7 bases. CDR3 length: 17 amino acids. V lost 0 bases, J lost 1 base, and 6 bases stayed unmatched. Germline assignment: CDR1 SGHRS and CDR2 YFSETQ. The CDR3 is CASSLGQGNRNTGELFF. Written as DNA, the CDR3 is TGCGCCAGCAGCTTGGGACAGGGCAATCGGAACACCGGGGAGCTGTTTTTT.

The V gene is TRBV21-1, the J gene TRBJ2-7; the table's D call TRBD1 went unverified against the DNA. TRBV21-1 counts as a pseudogene. The CDR3 has 13 amino acids. This chain's CDR3 is CASSKDSSYGQYF. The CDR3 DNA is TGTGCCAGCAGCAAGGACAGCTCCTACGGGCAGTACTTC.

The chain is built from TRBV5-1 and TRBJ2-1; tentatively, D is TRBD2 (6 bases). The CDR3 covers 15 residues. The V end lost 2 bases, the J end lost 8 bases, and 17 bases lay between the germline ends. Germline CDR1 is SGHRS and CDR2 is YFSETQ. The CDR3 loop is CASSLGGAERDEQFF. The CDR3 nucleotides are TGCGCCAGCAGCTTAGGAGGGGCCGAGCGGGATGAGCAGTTCTTC. The full variable domain, rest sourced from reference TRBV5-1 and TRBJ2-1, is KAGVTQTPRYLIKTRGQQVTLSCSPISGHRSVSWYQQTPGQGLQFLFEYFSETQRNKGNFPGRFSGRQFSNSRSEMNVSTLELGDSALYLCASSLGGAERDEQFFGPGTRLTVL.

The gene calls are TRBV13 and TRBJ2-1, with TRBD2 identical over 7 bases. CDR1 and CDR2 (germline): PRHDT, FYEKMQ (reference sequence). The CDR3 is made up of 15 amino acids. V shed 6 bases and J 7 bases; nucleotides not matched to a gene: 12. CDR3 sequence (DNA): TGTGCCAGCAGTCAAAGCGCGGGGGTGAAGAATGAGCAGTTCTTC. It yields the protein CASSQSAGVKNEQFF.

Remarks on this clone: Other DNA sequences in the same sample also yield this CDR3. The V gene is TRBV5-1, the J gene TRBJ1-1; D is unclear. Looked up from germline, CDR1 is SGHRS and CDR2 is YFSETQ. This CDR3 contains 13 residues. Between the trimmed V and J ends, which lost 0 bases and 1 base, there was a span of 4 bases. The CDR3 spells CASSLGANTEAFF. In nucleotides, the CDR3 is TGCGCCAGCAGCTTGGGCGCGAACACTGAAGCTTTCTTT.

The V and J genes are TRBV6-5 and TRBJ2-1; D is perhaps TRBD1 (6 bases). Trimming left V 4 bases short and J 2 bases short, with 12 bases between. From germline, CDR1 is MNHEY and CDR2 SVGAGI. The CDR3 is made up of 15 amino acids. Here the CDR3 reads CASSSDRSTYNEQFF. In DNA form, the CDR3 reads TGTGCCAGCAGTTCCGACAGGTCAACCTACAATGAGCAGTTCTTC.

V and J are TRBV4-1 and TRBJ2-3; the match to TRBD2 covers 8 bases. Germline CDR1 reads MGHRA; CDR2 reads YSYEKL. V gave up 5 bases and J gave up 3 bases; unmatched junction bases: 4. The CDR3 consists of 14 residues. CDR3 DNA: TGCGCCAGCAGCAGAATAGCGGGGACAGATACGCAGTATTTT. Its protein is CASSRIAGTDTQYF.

This chain connects TRBV11-2 to TRBJ1-1, with TRBD1 identical over 9 bases. V dropped 4 bases and J dropped 2; count of bases not matched to a gene: 8. From germline, CDR1 is SGHAT and CDR2 FQNNGV. The CDR3 has 16 residues. This CDR3 reads CASSSRDRANNTEAFF. The CDR3 DNA reads as TGTGCCAGCAGCTCCCGGGACAGGGCGAACAACACTGAAGCTTTCTTT.

The chain has TRBV21-1 and TRBJ1-1; TRBD1 was called by the table and not checked on the DNA. TRBV21-1 has pseudogene status. This CDR3 contains 16 residues. DNA for the CDR3: TGTGCCAGCAGCAAGGGGAGGACAGGACGGAACACTGAAGCTTTCTTT. Protein sequence: CASSKGRTGRNTEAFF.

The chain has TRBV19 and TRBJ2-7, with 11 positions matching TRBD1. J gave up 3 bases and V 1 base, and 5 bases lay outside the gene matches. The CDR3 is made up of 16 amino acids. Germline V gene sequence: CDR1 LNHDA, CDR2 SQIVND (reference sequence). CDR3 sequence (DNA): TGTGCCAGTAGTATAGCTTCCGGGACAGGGGGCTACGAGCAGTACTTC. This sequence encodes CASSIASGTGGYEQYF.

The table lists this clone with a few counts. The chain recombines TRBV19 with TRBJ1-5; the D gene is possibly TRBD1 (5 bases). The CDR3 consists of 14 residues. The V gene lost 5 bases and the J gene lost 2 bases, with 10 bases spanning the gap. Germline V gives CDR1 LNHDA, CDR2 SQIVND (reference sequence). The CDR3 loop reads CASSFDSRNQPQHF. The CDR3 DNA reads as TGTGCCAGTAGTTTCGACAGCCGCAATCAGCCCCAGCATTTT.

This clone has only a few counts. The genes are TRBV4-1 and TRBJ1-1, with 8 positions matching TRBD1. V shed 1 base and J 5 bases; nucleotides not matched to a gene: 6. This CDR3 has 15 residues. Per the germline V gene, CDR1 is MGHRA and CDR2 is YSYEKL. The CDR3 reads CASSQGPGGWTEAFF. The CDR3 nucleotides are TGCGCCAGCAGCCAAGGTCCAGGGGGCTGGACTGAAGCTTTCTTT.

The rearrangement links TRBV25-1 to TRBJ1-5, with no clear D. This CDR3 spans 13 amino acids. Germline values: CDR1 MGHDK, CDR2 SYGVNS. V dropped 5 bases and J dropped 1 base, with 6 bases sitting between them. This CDR3 is CASSRESNQPQHF. CDR3 nucleotide sequence: TGTGCCAGCAGTCGGGAAAGCAATCAGCCCCAGCATTTT.